The 5 T cell receptor beta chains in this list originate from one sample, sequenced in a study of blood T cell repertoires in COVID-19. This table comes from immunoSEQ multiplex PCR, and its TCRdb copy is limited to in-frame clones, with some not included. Of 220,000 or so clones listed, 65% to 85% are singletons. Sequencing was performed on peripheral blood. Receptor source: a woman in her twenties or thirties who had recovered from COVID-19.

This clone was found a few times. The CDR3 loop is CASSVAWTEQETQYF. The CDR3 DNA sequence: TGTGCCAGCAGCGTAGCTTGGACAGAACAAGAGACCCAGTACTTC. The chain joins TRBV9 to TRBJ2-5, with D possibly being TRBD1 (6 bases). Germline CDR1 and CDR2: SGDLS and YYNGEE. Trimming shortened V by 0 bases and J by 2 bases, and 11 bases separated the two germline ends. The CDR3 runs to 15 residues.

This clone has just a few counts. V is TRBV12-3 or TRBV12-4 and J is TRBJ2-1; 7 nucleotides line up with TRBD2. The CDR3 extends over 13 amino acids. J was trimmed by 8 bases and V by 8 bases; bases with no gene match: 9. This CDR3 is CASAREIRDEQFF. CDR3 nucleotide sequence: TGTGCCAGCGCGCGGGAGATTAGGGATGAGCAGTTCTTC.

This chain joins TRBV5-4 and TRBJ2-7; weak D call: TRBD1 (5 bases). Trimming removed 3 bases at V and 5 bases at J, with 21 bases between. This CDR3 is 16 amino acids long. Per germline, CDR1 SGHNT and CDR2 YYREEE (reference sequence). The DNA for the CDR3 is TGTGCCAGCAGCTCGTCAAGGGGATTCGGGTCTCACGAGCAGTACTTC. Residues: CASSSSRGFGSHEQYF.

J is TRBJ1-3 and V is TRBV7-8, with D hard to call. This CDR3 is 16 amino acids long. The V end was cut by 1 base, the J end by 1 base, with 11 bases between. The germline gives CDR1 SGHVS, CDR2 FQNEAQ. The CDR3 DNA reads TGTGCCAGCAGCTTAGTAAGGGCGGGTTCTGGAAACACCATATATTTT. Its protein is CASSLVRAGSGNTIYF.

J is TRBJ2-1 and V is TRBV7-9, with a weak D call TRBD2 (5 bases). The CDR3 spans 16 residues. Looked up from germline, CDR1 is SEHNR and CDR2 is FQNEAQ (reference sequence). Trimming pared 0 bases from V and 6 bases from J, leaving 15 bases between. CDR3 amino acids: CASSLAKDTRGNEQFF. The DNA for the CDR3 is TGTGCCAGCAGCTTAGCAAAAGATACTAGAGGCAATGAGCAGTTCTTC.